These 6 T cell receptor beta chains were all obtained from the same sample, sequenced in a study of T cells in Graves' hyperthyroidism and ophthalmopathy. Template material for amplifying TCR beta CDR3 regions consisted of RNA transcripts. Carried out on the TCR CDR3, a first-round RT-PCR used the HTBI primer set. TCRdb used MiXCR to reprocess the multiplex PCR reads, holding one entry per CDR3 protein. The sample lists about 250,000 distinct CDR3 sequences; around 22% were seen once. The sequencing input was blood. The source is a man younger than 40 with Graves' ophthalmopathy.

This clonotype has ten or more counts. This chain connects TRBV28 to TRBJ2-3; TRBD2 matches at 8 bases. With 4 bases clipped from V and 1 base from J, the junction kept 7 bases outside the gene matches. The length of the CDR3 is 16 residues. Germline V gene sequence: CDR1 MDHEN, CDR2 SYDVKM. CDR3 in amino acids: CASSSGTRLGTDTQYF. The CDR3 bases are TGTGCCAGCAGTTCTGGGACTAGACTTGGCACAGATACGCAGTATTTT.

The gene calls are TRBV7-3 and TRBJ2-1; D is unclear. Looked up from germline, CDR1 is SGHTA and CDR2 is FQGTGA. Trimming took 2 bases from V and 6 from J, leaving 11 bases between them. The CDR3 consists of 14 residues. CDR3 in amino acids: CASSLAGAINEQFF. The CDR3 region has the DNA TGTGCCAGCAGCTTAGCAGGCGCTATCAATGAGCAGTTCTTC.

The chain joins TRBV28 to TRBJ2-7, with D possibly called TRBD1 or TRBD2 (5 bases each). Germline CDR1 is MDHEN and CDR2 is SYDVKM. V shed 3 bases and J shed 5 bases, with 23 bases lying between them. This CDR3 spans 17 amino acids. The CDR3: CASSLGPDGVIGNEQYF. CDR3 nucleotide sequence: TGTGCCAGCAGTTTGGGGCCCGACGGGGTGATTGGCAACGAGCAGTACTTC.

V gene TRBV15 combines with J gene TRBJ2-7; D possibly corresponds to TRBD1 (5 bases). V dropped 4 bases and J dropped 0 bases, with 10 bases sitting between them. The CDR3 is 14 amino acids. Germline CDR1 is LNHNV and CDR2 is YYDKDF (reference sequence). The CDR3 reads CATSKDSFSYEQYF. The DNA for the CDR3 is TGTGCCACCAGCAAAGACAGTTTCTCCTACGAGCAGTACTTC. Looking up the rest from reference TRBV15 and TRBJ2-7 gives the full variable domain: DAMVIQNPRYQVTQFGKPVTLSCSQTLNHNVMYWYQQKSSQAPKLLFHYYDKDFNNEADTPDNFQSRRPNTSFCFLDIRSPGLGDTAMYLCATSKDSFSYEQYFGPGTRLTVT.

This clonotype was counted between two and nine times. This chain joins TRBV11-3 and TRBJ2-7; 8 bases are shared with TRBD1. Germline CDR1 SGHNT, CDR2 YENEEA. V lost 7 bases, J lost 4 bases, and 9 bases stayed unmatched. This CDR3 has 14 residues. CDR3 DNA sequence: TGTGCCAGCACCCGGACAGGGAGTTTTTACGAGCAGTACTTC. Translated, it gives CASTRTGSFYEQYF.

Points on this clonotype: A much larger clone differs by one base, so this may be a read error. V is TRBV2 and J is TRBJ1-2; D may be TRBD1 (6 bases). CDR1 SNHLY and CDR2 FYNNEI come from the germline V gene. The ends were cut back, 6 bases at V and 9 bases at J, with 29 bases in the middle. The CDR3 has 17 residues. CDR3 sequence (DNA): TGTGCCAGCAGATCCTCGGCGAGGGGCGGGGGCGCCCGTCGCTACACCTTC. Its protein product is CASRSSARGGGARRYTF. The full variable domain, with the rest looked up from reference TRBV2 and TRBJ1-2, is EPEVTQTPSHQVTQMGQEVILRCVPISNHLYFYWYRQILGQKVEFLVSFYNNEISEKSEIFDDQFSVERPDGSNFTLKIRSTKLEDSAMYFCASRSSARGGGARRYTFGSGTRLTVV.